This TCR beta chain was recorded in a study of OX40 agonist ivuxolimab in advanced cancers. Study in general: Partial responses occurred in three patients (one hepatocellular carcinoma, two cutaneous melanoma).

Blood sampling was done at baseline, cycle 4 day 1, and cycle 7 day 1. CDR1 is SEHNR and CDR2 is FQNEAQ in the germline V gene (reference sequence). Deletions cut 3 bases from V and 2 bases from J, with 6 bases between. The CDR3 runs 13 residues. The table came from immunoSEQ multiplex PCR; TCRdb's copy has only in-frame clones and leaves some out. The data show some 17,000 clones, approximately 88% seen once. This sequence was found in an adult with an advanced solid tumor such as melanoma, head and neck, liver or kidney cancer. This sample comprised CD4+ or CD8+ T cells sorted from blood, obtained in a trial of the OX40 agonist ivuxolimab. V usage is TRBV7-9 and J usage is TRBJ2-3, with D uncertain. CDR3 amino acids: CASSFFDTDTQYF. The DNA of the CDR3 is TGTGCCAGCAGCTTTTTCGACACAGATACGCAGTATTTT.